The clone carrying this TCR beta chain appeared a few times. These data originate in a study of T cells after yellow fever vaccination. TCRdb re-analysed the 5' RACE reads in MiXCR, keeping a single row per CDR3 protein. The sample records some 300,000 distinct CDR3 sequences, around 4% being singletons. V was pared by 6 bases and J by 4 bases, with 2 bases of the junction left unmatched. This CDR3 is 13 amino acids long. This TCR was sampled from a man aged 18 to 29 who received the YFV17D yellow fever vaccine. Here the sequenced sample was PBMCs, taken on the day of the yellow fever booster vaccination. The V gene is TRBV12-3 or TRBV12-4, the J gene TRBJ1-5; 8 bases are a match to TRBD1. The CDR3 loop is CASSWDRNQPQHF. DNA of the CDR3: TGTGCCAGCAGCTGGGACAGGAATCAGCCCCAGCATTTT.